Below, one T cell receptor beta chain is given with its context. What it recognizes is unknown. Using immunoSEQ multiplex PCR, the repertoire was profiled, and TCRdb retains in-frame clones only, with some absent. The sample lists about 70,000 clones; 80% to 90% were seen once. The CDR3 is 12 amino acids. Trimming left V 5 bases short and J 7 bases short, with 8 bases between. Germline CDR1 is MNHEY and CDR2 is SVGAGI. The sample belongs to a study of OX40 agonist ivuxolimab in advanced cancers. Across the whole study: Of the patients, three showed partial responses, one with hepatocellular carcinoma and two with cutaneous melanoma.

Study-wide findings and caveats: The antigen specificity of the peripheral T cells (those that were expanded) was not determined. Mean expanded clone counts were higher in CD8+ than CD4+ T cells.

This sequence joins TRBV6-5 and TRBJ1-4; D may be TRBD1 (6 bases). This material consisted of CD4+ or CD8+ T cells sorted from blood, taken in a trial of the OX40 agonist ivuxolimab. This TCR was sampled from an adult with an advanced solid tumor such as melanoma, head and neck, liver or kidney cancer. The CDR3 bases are TGTGCCAGCAGTAGGGGGGGTGAAAAACTGTTTTTT. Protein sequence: CASSRGGEKLFF.